This T cell receptor (beta chain) was captured in a study of cytomegalovirus exposure and HLA in healthy donors. In the study overall: In an earlier analysis, around 100 million unique TCR beta sequences were found from some 170 million T cells. The early release's HLA-typed donors yielded roughly 85 million unique TCRs.

With respect to this clone: Its antigen is not identified.

Researchers ran the PCR with 60 Vbeta and 13 Jbeta primers. The protocol was immunoSEQ multiplex PCR, while the TCRdb copy is restricted to in-frame clones and leaves out a portion. The sample's table shows tens of thousands of clones. Notes on the study in general: A cluster of highly shared sequence variants was likely a sequencing artifact.

The V gene's germline CDR1 is KGHSH and CDR2 LQKENI. Trimming pared 5 bases from V and 0 bases from J, leaving 11 bases between. This CDR3 region has 14 residues. All donors participated as healthy donors of bone marrow. This receptor was obtained from a man aged 45-60 years in good health and CMV-seropositive. Sequencing was done on a sample of PBMCs. The gene calls are TRBV18 and TRBJ2-7; the D gene is possibly TRBD1 (5 bases). The CDR3 protein is CASSSRQSSYEQYV. DNA of the CDR3: TGTGCCAGCTCATCAAGACAGAGCTCCTACGAGCAGTACGTC.